These 3 T cell receptor beta chains were sequenced from one sample in a study of blood T cells in healthy people across ages. Together with a sample-barcoded 5' primer, a J-beta primer mix was included in a second PCR lasting about 6 to 11 cycles. TCRdb reprocessed the 5' RACE reads with MiXCR, giving one entry per CDR3 protein. This table has 710,000 or so distinct CDR3 sequences, roughly 32% appearing once. Sequencing was carried out using blood. Source of these receptors: a woman of 80 years or more in good health.

V and J are TRBV12-3 or TRBV12-4 and TRBJ2-1, with 7 nucleotides matching TRBD2. With V trimmed by 6 bases and J by 3 bases, 8 bases remained unmatched. The CDR3 is 15 amino acids. CDR3 sequence (DNA): TGTGCCAGCAGCGTACTAGCGCTAGTCTACAATGAGCAGTTCTTC. Its protein is CASSVLALVYNEQFF.

This clonotype was picked up a small number of times. A much larger clone is a single base away; this may be a read error. The genes are TRBV7-2 and TRBJ2-7; TRBD2 aligns across 10 bases. Germline loops: CDR1 SGHTA, CDR2 FQGNSA. The CDR3 runs 14 residues. This CDR3 is CANSPQRGGYEQYF. CDR3 nucleotides: TGTGCCAACAGCCCCCAGCGGGGGGGGTACGAGCAGTACTTC.

In its sample, this clonotype was seen many times. The junction differs from germline at one of its ends, possibly a read error. The V gene is TRBV29-1, the J gene TRBJ2-3, with TRBD1 matching over 8 bases. The CDR3 extends over 15 amino acids. Germline CDR1 reads SQVTM; CDR2 reads ANQGSEA. CDR3 sequence reads: CSVEGQGGVTDTQYF. CDR3 nucleotides: TGCAGCGTAGAAGGACAGGGCGGTGTCACAGATACGCAGTATTTT.